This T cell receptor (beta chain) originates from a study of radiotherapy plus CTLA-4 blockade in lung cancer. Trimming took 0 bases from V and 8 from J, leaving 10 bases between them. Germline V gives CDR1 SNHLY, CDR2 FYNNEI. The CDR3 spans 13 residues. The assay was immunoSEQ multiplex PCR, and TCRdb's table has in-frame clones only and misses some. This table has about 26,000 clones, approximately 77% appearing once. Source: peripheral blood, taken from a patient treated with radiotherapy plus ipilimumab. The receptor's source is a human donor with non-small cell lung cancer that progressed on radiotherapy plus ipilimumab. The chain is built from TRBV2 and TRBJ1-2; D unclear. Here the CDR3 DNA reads TGTGCCAGCAGTGAAGCAGCCCCTGTGGGCTACACCTTC. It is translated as CASSEAAPVGYTF.